Listed below are T cell receptor beta chains from one sample, sequenced in a study of cytomegalovirus exposure and HLA in healthy donors. Repertoires were generated with immunoSEQ multiplex PCR, while TCRdb's copy carries only in-frame clones and drops some. The profile shows around 150,000 clones, 70% to 90% of them singletons. Sample: PBMCs. These receptors were collected from a man aged 18 to 30 in good health and CMV-seropositive. CDR3s include the opening cysteine and the closing phenylalanine or tryptophan. D genes are given only for firm matches. The listing skips clone size in some rows; elsewhere it reads once, few, many or a size class.

NA	NA	TRBJ1-2	TRBV6-1	CASSEGREDYGYTF	TGTGCCAGCAGTGAAGGCAGGGAGGACTATGGCTACACCTTC
few	NA	TRBJ1-2	TRBV7-9	CASSHNPAAYGYTF	TGTGCCAGCAGCCACAACCCGGCGGCCTATGGCTACACCTTC
NA	TRBD2	TRBJ2-7	TRBV19	CAVAGTSGVLYF	TGTGCCGTGGCCGGGACTAGCGGGGTACTGTACTTC
NA	NA	TRBJ1-3	TRBV9	CASSVESRDTIYF	TGTGCCAGCAGCGTGGAGAGCCGAGACACCATATATTTT
NA	NA	TRBJ1-2	TRBV6-5	CASSQRTVGYGYTF	TGCGCCAGCAGTCAGCGGACAGTTGGCTATGGCTACACCTTC
NA	NA	TRBJ1-2	TRBV2	CASSEGGHGYTF	TGTGCCAGCAGTGAAGGAGGGCACGGCTACACCTTC
NA	NA	TRBJ1-2	TRBV7-9	CASSLMGGGYTF	TGTGCCAGCAGCTTAATGGGAGGCGGCTACACCTTC
NA	NA	TRBJ2-7	TRBV4-1	CASSQDNRVAILAEQYF	TGCGCCAGCAGCCAAGATAACAGGGTGGCCATCCTCGCCGAGCAGTACTTC
NA	TRBD2	TRBJ2-7	TRBV7-9	CASSRSSGVDYEQYF	TGTGCCAGCAGCCGATCCAGCGGGGTAGACTACGAGCAGTACTTC
NA	TRBD2	TRBJ2-1	TRBV12-5	CASGLPAYGTRHNEQFF	TGTGCTAGTGGTTTGCCCGCGTACGGGACTAGGCACAATGAGCAGTTCTTC
NA	NA	TRBJ2-3	TRBV5-1	CASSKDSRISSDTQYF	TGCGCCAGCAGCAAGGACTCCAGGATATCATCAGATACGCAGTATTTT
once	NA	TRBJ1-5	TRBV2	CASRRVVDQPQHF	TGTGCCAGCAGGCGGGTTGTGGATCAGCCCCAGCATTTT
NA	TRBD1	TRBJ2-7	TRBV9	CASSVGQGTYEQYF	TGTGCCAGCAGCGTGGGACAGGGCACCTACGAGCAGTACTTC
NA	NA	TRBJ1-2	TRBV7-9	CASSLNTANYGYTF	TGTGCCAGCAGCTTAAACACAGCTAACTATGGCTACACCTTC
NA	NA	TRBJ2-5	TRBV11-2	CASSLDRGLETQYF	TGTGCCAGCAGCTTAGACAGGGGTTTAGAGACCCAGTACTTC
NA	NA	TRBJ1-1	TRBV29-1	CSVESSGMGTEAFF	TGCAGCGTCGAAAGTTCGGGGATGGGCACTGAAGCTTTCTTT
NA	NA	TRBJ1-1	TRBV25-1	CASSEYWGAEAFF	TGTGCCAGCAGTGAATATTGGGGGGCTGAAGCTTTCTTT
few	TRBD2	TRBJ2-7	TRBV5-6	CASSLAAGRGVF	TGTGCCAGCAGCTTGGCCGCTGGGCGGGGGGTGTTC
NA	NA	TRBJ2-7	TRBV2	CASPRESSSDEQYF	TGTGCCAGCCCCAGGGAGAGCTCTAGCGACGAGCAGTACTTC
NA	TRBD2	TRBJ2-3	TRBV15	CATSRGYSSGGSDTQYF	TGTGCCACCAGCAGGGGCTACTCTAGCGGGGGATCAGATACGCAGTATTTT
NA	TRBD2	TRBJ2-1	TRBV19	CASSFGTSGGANRNEQFF	TGTGCCAGTAGTTTTGGGACTAGCGGGGGGGCAAATAGGAATGAGCAGTTCTTC
NA	NA	TRBJ1-2	TRBV27	CASSFRGYGYTF	TGTGCCAGCAGTTTCAGGGGCTATGGCTACACCTTC
few	NA	TRBJ1-5	TRBV18	CASSPDRNQPQHF	TGTGCCAGCTCACCAGACAGAAATCAGCCCCAGCATTTT
NA	TRBD1	TRBJ2-7	TRBV7-9	CASSPPNRDRGSYEQYF	TGTGCCAGCAGCCCCCCGAACCGGGACAGGGGTTCCTACGAGCAGTACTTC
few	NA	TRBJ1-4	TRBV4-3	CASSQGYSRNEKLFF	TGCGCCAGCAGCCAAGGGTACAGCCGAAATGAAAAACTGTTTTTT
NA	NA	TRBJ1-1	TRBV5-6	CASSLVAGGTRTEAFF	TGTGCCAGCAGCTTGGTTGCTGGGGGCACCAGGACTGAAGCTTTCTTT
few	TRBD2	TRBJ2-7	TRBV6-5	CASSSSGGLEQYF	TGTGCCAGCAGTTCTAGCGGGGGACTCGAGCAGTACTTC
once	NA	TRBJ2-4	TRBV5-1	CASSYTAGRAKNIQYF	TGCGCCAGCAGCTACACGGCGGGCCGAGCCAAAAACATTCAGTACTTC